This entry describes one T cell receptor beta chain. Its antigen remains unknown. The sample belongs to a study of cytomegalovirus exposure and HLA in healthy donors. Primers included in the PCR were 60 Vbeta and 13 Jbeta primers. As handled by the study authors: Unique TCR beta chains totaled about 78 million in a later count, with some 10 million of them shared. TCRdb's table, derived via immunoSEQ multiplex PCR, lists solely in-frame clones and lacks some. V, J and clone size reflect that table, while D and trimming were determined from the DNA. The table has roughly 290,000 clones, roughly 80% seen once; the top ten hold about 0.3%. Germline-derived CDR1 and CDR2 are SGDLS and YYNGEE. After removal of 4 bases from V and 11 bases from J, the junction contained 18 bases not matched to a gene. This CDR3 is built from 17 residues. General study points: A later analysis reported that several of the most significant clusters appeared to be linked to common viral pathogens, among them Epstein-Barr virus.

The sample comprised PBMCs. This sequence originates from a girl aged 2 to 9 in good health and CMV-seronegative. The chain has TRBV9 and TRBJ1-1; the match to TRBD1 covers 12 bases. In DNA, the CDR3 is TGTGCCAGCAGCCCGCCGGGACAGGGGGCACTAGGGAGCGTGGCTTTCTTT. Translated, it gives CASSPPGQGALGSVAFF.